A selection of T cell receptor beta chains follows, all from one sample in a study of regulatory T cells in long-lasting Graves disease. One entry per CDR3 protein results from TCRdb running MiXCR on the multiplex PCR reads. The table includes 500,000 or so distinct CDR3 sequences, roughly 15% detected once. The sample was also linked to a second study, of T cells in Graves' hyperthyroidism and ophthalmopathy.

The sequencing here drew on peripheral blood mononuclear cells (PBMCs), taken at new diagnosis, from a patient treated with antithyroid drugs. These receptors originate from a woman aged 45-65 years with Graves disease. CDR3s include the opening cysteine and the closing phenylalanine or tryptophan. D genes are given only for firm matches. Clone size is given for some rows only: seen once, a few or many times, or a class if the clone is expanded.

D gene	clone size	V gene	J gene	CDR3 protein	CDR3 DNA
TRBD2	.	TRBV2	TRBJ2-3	CASRGLAGAVGDTQYF	TGTGCCAGCAGGGGACTAGCGGGAGCAGTAGGAGATACGCAGTATTTT
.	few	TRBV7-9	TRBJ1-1	CASSLAPGHTNTEAFF	TGTGCCAGCAGCTTAGCCCCGGGACACACGAACACTGAAGCTTTCTTT
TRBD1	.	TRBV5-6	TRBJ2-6	CASNTLTSGTVHSGANVLTF	TGTGCCAGCAACACCCTGACTTCCGGGACAGTTCACTCTGGGGCCAACGTCCTGACTTTC
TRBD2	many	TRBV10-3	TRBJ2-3	CAISDLAGGPDTQYF	TGTGCCATCAGTGATCTAGCGGGAGGGCCAGATACGCAGTATTTT
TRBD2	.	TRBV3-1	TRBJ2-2	CASSRTRKELAGLTGELFF	TGTGCCAGCAGCCGAACACGGAAAGAACTAGCGGGACTCACCGGGGAGCTGTTTTTT
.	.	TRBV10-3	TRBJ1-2	CATNEQVDNYGYTF	TGTGCCACCAATGAGCAGGTTGATAACTATGGCTACACCTTC
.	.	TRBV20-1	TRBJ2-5	CSALPGGSPFETQYF	TGCAGTGCTCTTCCCGGGGGTAGCCCATTCGAGACCCAGTACTTC
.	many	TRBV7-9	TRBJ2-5	CASSPSRIAETQYF	TGTGCCAGCAGCCCATCTCGGATCGCGGAGACCCAGTACTTC
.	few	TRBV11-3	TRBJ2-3	CASSLSRSGRAPADTQYF	TGTGCCAGCAGCTTATCGCGATCCGGCAGGGCACCCGCAGATACGCAGTATTTT
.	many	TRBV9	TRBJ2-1	CASSGGLGYNEQFF	TGTGCCAGCAGCGGAGGTCTTGGTTACAATGAGCAGTTCTTC
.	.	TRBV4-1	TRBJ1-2	CASRPRPGSAYTF	TGCGCCAGCAGGCCAAGGCCAGGGAGTGCGTACACCTTC
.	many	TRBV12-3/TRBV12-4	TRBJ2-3	CASSRRQTTDTQYF	TGTGCCAGCAGCCGCAGACAGACCACAGATACGCAGTATTTT
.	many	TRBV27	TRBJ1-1	CASSLTPWVTTEAFF	TGTGCCAGCAGTTTAACCCCCTGGGTGACTACTGAAGCTTTCTTT
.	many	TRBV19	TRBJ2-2	CASSTGQGGGRTGELFF	TGTGCCAGTAGTACTGGACAGGGAGGGGGAAGAACCGGGGAGCTGTTTTTT
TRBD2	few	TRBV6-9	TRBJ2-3	CASSYIAGAADTQYF	TGTGCCAGCAGTTACATAGCGGGAGCAGCAGATACGCAGTATTTT
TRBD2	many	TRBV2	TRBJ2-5	CAGGTSGIRETQYF	TGTGCCGGGGGGACTAGCGGGATTCGAGAGACCCAGTACTTC
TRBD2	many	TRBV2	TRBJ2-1	CASKPREVYNEQFF	TGTGCCAGCAAGCCGCGGGAGGTCTACAATGAGCAGTTCTTC
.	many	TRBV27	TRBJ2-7	CASSLMGSRFYEQYF	TGTGCCAGCAGTTTGATGGGGAGTAGATTCTACGAGCAGTACTTC
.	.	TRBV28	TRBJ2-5	CASSKLKETQYF	TGTGCCAGCAGTAAGTTGAAAGAGACCCAGTACTTC
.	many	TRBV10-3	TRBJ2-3	CAISESARLLTDTQYF	TGTGCCATCAGTGAGTCGGCTAGACTCCTCACAGATACGCAGTATTTT
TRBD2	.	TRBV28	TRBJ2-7	CASSLDSGLAGVSEQYF	TGTGCCAGCAGTTTGGATTCGGGACTAGCGGGAGTATCCGAGCAGTACTTC
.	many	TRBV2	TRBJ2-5	CASSEAQVGETQYF	TGTGCCAGCAGTGAAGCGCAGGTGGGAGAGACCCAGTACTTC
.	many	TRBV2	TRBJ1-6	CASSGQGPDSPLHF	TGTGCCAGCAGTGGTCAAGGCCCCGACTCACCCCTCCACTTT
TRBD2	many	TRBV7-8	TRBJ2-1	CASSPLAGAPNEQFF	TGTGCCAGCAGCCCTCTAGCGGGGGCCCCGAATGAGCAGTTCTTC
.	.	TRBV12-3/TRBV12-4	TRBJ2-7	CASSRDFSSYEQYF	TGTGCCAGCAGTCGGGACTTTAGCTCCTACGAGCAGTACTTC
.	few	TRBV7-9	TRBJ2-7	CASSLQVTTRPYF	TGTGCCAGCAGCTTACAAGTCACCACGCGGCCGTACTTC
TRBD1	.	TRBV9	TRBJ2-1	CASSVGDSGYNEQFF	TGTGCCAGCAGCGTAGGGGACAGCGGTTATAATGAGCAGTTCTTC
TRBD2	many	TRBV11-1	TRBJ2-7	CASSPTRRLAGEGEQYF	TGTGCCAGCAGCCCAACCCGAAGGCTAGCGGGAGAAGGTGAGCAGTACTTC
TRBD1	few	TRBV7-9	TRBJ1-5	CASSLGEGQVNQPQHF	TGTGCCAGCAGCTTGGGCGAGGGACAGGTCAATCAGCCCCAGCATTTT
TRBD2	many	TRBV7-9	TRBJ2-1	CASSLARTSSDEQFF	TGTGCCAGCAGCTTAGCGAGGACTAGCTCTGATGAGCAGTTCTTC
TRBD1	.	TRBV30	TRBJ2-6	CALRDSRSGANVLTF	TGTGCCCTCCGGGACAGCCGCTCTGGGGCCAACGTCCTGACTTTC
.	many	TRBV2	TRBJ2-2	CASSAGAVGELFF	TGTGCCAGCAGTGCTGGGGCGGTCGGGGAGCTGTTTTTT
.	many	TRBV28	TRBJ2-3	CASSSPDRDTQYF	TGTGCCAGCAGTTCCCCGGACAGAGATACGCAGTATTTT
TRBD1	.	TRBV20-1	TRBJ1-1	CSARESGGTTEAFF	TGCAGTGCTAGAGAATCAGGGGGCACCACTGAAGCTTTCTTT
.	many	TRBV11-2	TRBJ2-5	CASSLAARAGTQYF	TGTGCCAGCAGCTTAGCTGCCAGGGCTGGGACCCAGTACTTC
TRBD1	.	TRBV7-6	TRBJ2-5	CASGQDRGETQYF	TGTGCCAGCGGCCAGGACAGGGGAGAGACCCAGTACTTC
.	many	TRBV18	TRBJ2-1	CASSPARKIYNEQFF	TGTGCCAGCTCACCAGCCCGGAAGATCTACAATGAGCAGTTCTTC
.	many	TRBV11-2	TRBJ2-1	CASSLRVEVTYNEQFF	TGTGCCAGCAGCTTGCGGGTGGAGGTCACCTACAATGAGCAGTTCTTC
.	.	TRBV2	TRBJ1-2	CASSARSRLGYGYTF	TGTGCCAGCAGTGCCAGGTCCCGATTGGGCTATGGCTACACCTTC
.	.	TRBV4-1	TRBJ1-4	CASSPGPWATNEKLFF	TGCGCCAGCAGCCCAGGGCCGTGGGCAACTAATGAAAAACTGTTTTTT
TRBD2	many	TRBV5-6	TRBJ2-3	CASSLVASGRGDTQYF	TGTGCCAGCAGCTTGGTTGCTAGCGGGAGGGGGGATACGCAGTATTTT
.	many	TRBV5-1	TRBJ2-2	CASSLFGDNTGELFF	TGCGCCAGCAGCTTGTTCGGGGATAACACCGGGGAGCTGTTTTTT
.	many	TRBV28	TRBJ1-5	CASSLLRTVNQPQHF	TGTGCCAGCAGTTTACTCAGGACAGTCAATCAGCCCCAGCATTTT
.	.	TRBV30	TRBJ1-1	CAWRRRQNTEAFF	TGTGCCTGGAGGAGAAGACAGAACACTGAAGCTTTCTTT
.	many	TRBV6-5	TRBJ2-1	CASSYLQGKNEQFF	TGTGCCAGCAGTTACCTGCAGGGTAAGAATGAGCAGTTCTTC
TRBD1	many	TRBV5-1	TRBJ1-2	CASSWTGADGYTF	TGCGCCAGCAGCTGGACAGGGGCTGATGGCTACACCTTC
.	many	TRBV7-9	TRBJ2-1	CASSLGFSLTYNEQFF	TGTGCCAGCAGCTTAGGGTTCTCCCTTACCTACAATGAGCAGTTCTTC
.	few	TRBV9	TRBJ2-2	CASSQVDTGELFF	TGTGCCAGCAGCCAGGTGGACACCGGGGAGCTGTTTTTT